This TCR beta chain originates from a study of human CD8 memory T cell subsets. A negative magnetic separation step was used to enrich total CD8+ T cells. Libraries of TCR beta chains were produced by 5' RACE (UMI-labeled). TCRdb re-called the 5' RACE reads and shows each CDR3 protein once, DNA omitted. Its clone listing holds about 4,300 distinct CDR3 sequences. With regard to this clonotype: Its antigen is undetermined.

Whole-study results and caveats: Effector memory cells lacked the similarly high diversity that stem-like memory and precursor exhausted T cells had. Greater diversity was suggested by Chao1 estimates for stem-like memory T cells than for precursor exhausted T cells. Stem-like memory and precursor exhausted T cell repertoires barely overlapped.

Germline V gene data show CDR1 as LGHDT and CDR2 as YNNKEL (reference sequence). The CDR3 loop spans 13 amino acids. The source of this sequence is a human donor in good health. J is TRBJ2-3 and V is TRBV3-1; TCRdb's D call, TRBD1, is unchecked because there is no DNA. The sequenced sample was CD8+ T cells from PBMCs. CDR3 sequence: CASSQVTGVWQYF.